This T cell receptor beta chain was recorded in a study of CD8+ T cells in alopecia areata. V lost 5 bases and J lost 10, with 17 bases in between. Germline V gene data show CDR1 as SEHNR and CDR2 as FQNEAQ (reference sequence). This CDR3 region has 13 residues. Regarding treatment: oral pan-JAK inhibitor, 5-10 mg twice daily. Extraction and reverse transcription of RNA yielded cDNA as the sequencing template. Profiling relied on immunoSEQ multiplex PCR, and the TCRdb table lists in-frame clones only, not all of them. This table has more than 200,000 clones, around two fifths appearing once. The receptor's source is a human donor with alopecia areata. The chain carries TRBV7-9 and TRBJ1-1, with a possible D match to TRBD1 (5 bases). Source: CD4+ T cells sorted from blood, taken between weeks 36 and 40, from a patient treated with tofacitinib. This CDR3 reads CASSTAGGPGAFF. DNA for the CDR3: TGTGCCAGCAGCACAGCGGGGGGTCCGGGAGCTTTCTTT.